The 5 T cell receptor beta chains below come from one sample, sequenced in a study of shared clonotypes between healthy human individuals. The table came from immunoSEQ multiplex PCR; TCRdb's copy has only in-frame clones and leaves some out. The data hold about 1.9 million clones, with around 95% observed a single time. As defined, naive CD8 cells were CD45RO-negative and positively selected for CCR7, with terminally differentiated effector memory CD45RA+ cells excluded. What was sequenced was naive CD8+ T cells from PBMCs. The receptors originated from a man younger than 35 in good health. Some clones in this sample may be carry-over from other donors' samples.

There are a few counts of this clone. J is TRBJ1-2 and V is TRBV28, with 10 bases fitting TRBD1. The trim removed 5 bases at V and 3 bases at J, leaving 6 bases unmatched. The CDR3 extends over 15 amino acids. Germline-derived CDR1 and CDR2 are MDHEN and SYDVKM. CDR3 in amino acids: CASSPRTGGYYGYTF. The CDR3 coding sequence is TGTGCCAGCAGTCCTCGGACAGGGGGATACTATGGCTACACCTTC.

The chain joins TRBV7-9 to TRBJ2-7; D is unclear. Germline assignment: CDR1 SEHNR and CDR2 FQNEAQ (reference sequence). The CDR3 contains 15 residues. V lost 5 bases and J lost 0, with 14 bases in between. The CDR3 DNA is TGTGCCAGCAGCCTGACCGACACGGCCTCCTACGAGCAGTACTTC. This codes for CASSLTDTASYEQYF.

The chain has TRBV5-1 and TRBJ2-2; D tentatively reads TRBD1 or TRBD2 (5 bases each). V dropped 6 bases and J dropped 1 base, with 13 bases sitting between them. This CDR3 has 15 amino acids. Looked up from germline, CDR1 is SGHRS and CDR2 is YFSETQ. The CDR3 protein is CASMGVLMNTGELFF. The DNA for the CDR3 is TGCGCCAGCATGGGGGTACTCATGAACACCGGGGAGCTGTTTTTT.

This chain uses TRBV2 with TRBJ2-7; D not certain. The CDR3 sequence is 15 residues long. The germline CDR1 and CDR2 sequences are SNHLY and FYNNEI. V lost 2 bases to trimming and J lost 1 base, with 12 bases between them. The CDR3 here is CASSERAMDSYEQYF. The DNA of the CDR3 is TGTGCCAGCAGTGAAAGGGCCATGGATTCCTACGAGCAGTACTTC.

The rearrangement joins TRBV6-5 to TRBJ2-1, with 12 bases aligning to TRBD2. V gave up 5 bases and J gave up 8 bases; unmatched junction bases: 4. Looked up from germline, CDR1 is MNHEY and CDR2 is SVGAGI. There are 14 residues in the CDR3. The CDR3 loop reads CASSLAGGLDEQFF. The CDR3 coding sequence is TGTGCCAGCAGTCTAGCGGGAGGGCTCGATGAGCAGTTCTTC.